A selection of T cell receptor beta chains follows, all from one sample in a study of blood T cells in healthy people across ages. MiXCR, applied by TCRdb to the 5' RACE reads, yields one record per CDR3 protein. Of about 970,000 distinct CDR3 sequences listed, roughly 51% are singletons. Sequences were obtained from blood. These receptors were obtained from a woman aged 55-70 years in good health. CDR3s include the opening cysteine and the closing phenylalanine or tryptophan. A D gene is named only where the DNA matches it firmly. A clone size is listed for some rows: how often the clone was seen (once, few, many), or a class if it is expanded.

d_gene,v_gene,j_gene,abundance,CDR3nt,CDR3aa
TRBD2,TRBV7-2,TRBJ2-3,few,TGTGCCAGCAGCAAGCGACTAGCGGGAACGCCAGATACGCAGTATTTT,CASSKRLAGTPDTQYF
TRBD2,TRBV20-1,TRBJ2-7,-,TGCAGTGCCTCAGCTACGACTAGCGACTACTACGAGCAGTACTTC,CSASATTSDYYEQYF
-,TRBV4-1,TRBJ1-2,few,TGCGCCAGCAGCCCCGGTGCGCGGGGGCTCCACAACTATGGCTACACCTTC,CASSPGARGLHNYGYTF
-,TRBV28,TRBJ2-7,-,TGTGCCAGCAGTTTCATGGCCTACGAGCAGTACTTC,CASSFMAYEQYF
-,TRBV27,TRBJ1-1,few,TGTGCCAGCAGCCCGACAGAAAACACTGAAGCTTTCTTT,CASSPTENTEAFF
TRBD2,TRBV10-3,TRBJ2-7,-,TGTGCCATCAGCACTGGGACTAGCGGGAGGACCTACGAGCAGTACTTC,CAISTGTSGRTYEQYF
TRBD2,TRBV2,TRBJ2-5,-,TGTGCCAGCAGCTGGGGCGGGAGTTCCTACAATGAGCAGTACTTC,CASSWGGSSYNEQYF
-,TRBV28,TRBJ2-5,-,TGTGCCAGCAACACCAGGGGATCGGGGACCCAGTACTTC,CASNTRGSGTQYF
-,TRBV6-2/TRBV6-3,TRBJ2-3,-,TGTGCCAGCTTTTCATACACAGATACGCAGTATTTT,CASFSYTDTQYF
-,TRBV11-2,TRBJ2-4,once,TGTGCCAGCAGCTTTGCCGACAAAAACATTCAGTACTTC,CASSFADKNIQYF
-,TRBV12-3/TRBV12-4,TRBJ2-7,many,TGTGCCAGCAGCCTGGCAAACGAGCAGTACTTC,CASSLANEQYF
-,TRBV3-1,TRBJ2-7,many,TGTGCCAGCAGCCAGATCTACGAGCAGTACTTC,CASSQIYEQYF
-,TRBV7-8,TRBJ2-3,-,TGTGCCAGCAGCTTAGTAACTAGGGCCACAGATACGCAGTATTTT,CASSLVTRATDTQYF
TRBD2,TRBV7-6,TRBJ2-5,few,TGTGCCAGCAGCCCAGGATTAGCGAGGGAGGGCGAGTACTTC,CASSPGLAREGEYF
TRBD1,TRBV28,TRBJ2-3,-,TGTGCCGGCAGAAAACCCGGGACAGGGAACACAGATACGCAGTATTTT,CAGRKPGTGNTDTQYF
TRBD1,TRBV15,TRBJ2-5,-,TGTGCCACCAGCAGACCGGACAGGCCTTGGGAGACCCAGTACTTC,CATSRPDRPWETQYF
-,TRBV12-3/TRBV12-4,TRBJ2-4,few,TGTGCCAGCAGGCCGGCTTGGGGGGCCAACATTCAGTACTTC,CASRPAWGANIQYF
-,TRBV5-1,TRBJ1-5,-,TGCGCCAGCAGCTTGGAGTTGGGTGATCAGCCCCAGCATTTT,CASSLELGDQPQHF
-,TRBV30,TRBJ2-1,few,TGTGCCTGGAGTACAAAGGATGAGCAGTTCTTC,CAWSTKDEQFF
TRBD1,TRBV7-2,TRBJ2-2,-,TGTGCCAGCAGCTTAAAGGGACAGGGGGCGGTCGACACCGGGGAGCTGTTTTTT,CASSLKGQGAVDTGELFF
-,TRBV28,TRBJ2-7,few,TGTGCCAGCACTATTGGGGCTCATCGGGAGCAGTACTTC,CASTIGAHREQYF
-,TRBV5-1,TRBJ2-3,-,TGCGCCAGCAGCCCTAACCCAGCCGGCACAGATACGCAGTATTTT,CASSPNPAGTDTQYF
TRBD2,TRBV6-1,TRBJ2-1,-,TGTGCCAGCAGTGCCCGAACCGGCGGGAGGGCCCAAAATGAGCAGTTCTTC,CASSARTGGRAQNEQFF
TRBD1,TRBV28,TRBJ1-5,once,TGTGCCAGCAGTTTCCGGGACAGGCTTCAGCCCCAGCATTTT,CASSFRDRLQPQHF
-,TRBV21-1,TRBJ2-7,-,TGTGCCAGCTGTCTAGCGGGACCCTACGAGCAGTACTTC,CASCLAGPYEQYF